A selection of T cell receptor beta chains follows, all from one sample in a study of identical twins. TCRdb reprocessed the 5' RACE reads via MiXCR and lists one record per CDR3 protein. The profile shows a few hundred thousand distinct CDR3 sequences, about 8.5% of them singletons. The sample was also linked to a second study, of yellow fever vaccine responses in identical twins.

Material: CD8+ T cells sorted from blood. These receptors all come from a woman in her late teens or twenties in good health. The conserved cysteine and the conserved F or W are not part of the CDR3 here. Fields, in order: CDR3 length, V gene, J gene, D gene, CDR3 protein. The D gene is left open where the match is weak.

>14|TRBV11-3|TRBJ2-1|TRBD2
ASSLDPLAGYNEQF
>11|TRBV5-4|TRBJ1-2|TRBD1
ASNQQGNYGYT
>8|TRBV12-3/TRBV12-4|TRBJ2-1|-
ASSSGTPV
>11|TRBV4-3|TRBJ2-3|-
ASSQVYTDTQY
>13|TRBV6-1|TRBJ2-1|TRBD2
ASAAGRDYNNEQF
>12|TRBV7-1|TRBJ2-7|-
ASSSPTSSYEQY
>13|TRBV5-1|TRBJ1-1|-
ASSHPEGKFGEAF
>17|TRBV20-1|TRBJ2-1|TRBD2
SARPSRGAGPLDYNEQF
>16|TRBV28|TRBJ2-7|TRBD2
ASSGLAGGPGSDFEQY
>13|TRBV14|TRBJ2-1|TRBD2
ASRSSGSSYNEQF
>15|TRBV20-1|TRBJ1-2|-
SAQEPGWTASNYGYT
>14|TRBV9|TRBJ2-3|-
ASSVNGRGATDTQY
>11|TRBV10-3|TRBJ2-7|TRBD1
AISEGQGYEQY
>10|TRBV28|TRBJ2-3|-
ASSRTPDTQY
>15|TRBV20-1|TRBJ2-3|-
SASLETWTGITDTQY
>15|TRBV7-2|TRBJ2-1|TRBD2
ASSLATSGGPDNEQF
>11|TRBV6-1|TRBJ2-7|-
ASSQTASYEQY
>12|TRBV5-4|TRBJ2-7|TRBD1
ASSVNRGTYEQY
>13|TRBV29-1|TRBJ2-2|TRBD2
SVDGLAGSTGELF
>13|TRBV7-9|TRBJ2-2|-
ASDYPGARTGELF
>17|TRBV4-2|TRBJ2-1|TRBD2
ASSHPGTSGGPGGNEQF
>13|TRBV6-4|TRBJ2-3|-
ASSDSGQGTDTQY
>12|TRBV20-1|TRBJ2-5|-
SANPSGGGETQY
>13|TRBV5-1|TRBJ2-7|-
ASSWKGGTFYEQY
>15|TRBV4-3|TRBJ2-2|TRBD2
ASSQEPSGRGTGELF
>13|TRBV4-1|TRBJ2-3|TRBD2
ASSQRTSGKDTQY
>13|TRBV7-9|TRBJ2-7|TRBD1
ASSPGTGGGKEQY
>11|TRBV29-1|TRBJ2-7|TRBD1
SVTGGRSYEQY
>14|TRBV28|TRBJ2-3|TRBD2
ASSFLGGVSTDTQY
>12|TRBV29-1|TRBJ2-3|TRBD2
SVEGAGGTDTQY
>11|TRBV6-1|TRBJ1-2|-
ASSDGGDYGYT
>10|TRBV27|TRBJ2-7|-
ASSAGFGEQY
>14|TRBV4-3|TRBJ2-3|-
ASSQDRVEGADTQY
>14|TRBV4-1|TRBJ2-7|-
ASSQDLGPGDHEQY
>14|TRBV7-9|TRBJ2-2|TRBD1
ASRRRDSVNTGELF
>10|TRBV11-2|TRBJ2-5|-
ASSSRQETQY
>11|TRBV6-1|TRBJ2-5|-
VVGGRDGETQY
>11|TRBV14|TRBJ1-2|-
ASSLNPYYGYT
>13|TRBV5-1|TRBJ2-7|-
ASSSKQGSGYEQY
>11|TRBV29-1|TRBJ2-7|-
SVRTGRAYEQY
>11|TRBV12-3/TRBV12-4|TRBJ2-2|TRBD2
ASRLAGGGELF
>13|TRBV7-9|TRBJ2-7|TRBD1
ASSDDRENPYEQY
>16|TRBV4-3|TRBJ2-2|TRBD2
ASSQDLGTTWSTGELF
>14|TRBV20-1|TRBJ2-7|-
SARSASGTSSYVQY
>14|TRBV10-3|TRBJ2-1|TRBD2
AISEPGLTHYNEQF
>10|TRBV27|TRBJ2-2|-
ASSFGGPRGC
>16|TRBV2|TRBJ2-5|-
ASSRSAGWQQKQETQY